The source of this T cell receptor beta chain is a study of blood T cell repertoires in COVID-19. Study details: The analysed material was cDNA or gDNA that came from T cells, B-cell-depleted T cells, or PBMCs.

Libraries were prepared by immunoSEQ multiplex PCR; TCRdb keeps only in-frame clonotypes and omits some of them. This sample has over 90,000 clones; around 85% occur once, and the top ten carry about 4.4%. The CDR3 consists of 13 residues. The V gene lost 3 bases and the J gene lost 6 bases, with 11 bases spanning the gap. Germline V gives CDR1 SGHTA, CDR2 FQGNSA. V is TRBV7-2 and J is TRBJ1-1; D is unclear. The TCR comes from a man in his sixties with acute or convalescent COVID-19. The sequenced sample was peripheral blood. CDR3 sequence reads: CASSFAGISEAFF. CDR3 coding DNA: TGTGCCAGCAGCTTTGCGGGTATTTCTGAAGCTTTCTTT.